One and the same sample provided the 11 T cell receptor beta chains below, sequenced in a study of T cells in Graves' hyperthyroidism and ophthalmopathy. Amplified regions were TCR beta CDR3 sequences from RNA transcripts. A first-round RT-PCR of the TCR CDR3 used the HTBI primer set. TCRdb called the multiplex PCR reads again in MiXCR, with one record for every CDR3 protein. The table lists about 210,000 distinct CDR3 sequences, about a sixth of them singletons. Input material: blood. Receptors originate from a man between 45 and 60 years old with Graves' hyperthyroidism.

This clonotype showed up many times. The chain recombines TRBV28 with TRBJ2-5; 9 positions match TRBD1. V trimming: 3 bases; J trimming: 4 bases; junction bases outside the gene matches: 6. The CDR3 has 15 amino acids. The V gene's germline CDR1 is MDHEN and CDR2 SYDVKM. The CDR3 is CASSFGATGGETQYF. In DNA, the CDR3 is TGTGCCAGCAGTTTTGGGGCGACAGGGGGAGAGACCCAGTACTTC.

This chain connects TRBV7-2 to TRBJ2-5; D remains ambiguous. Trimming removed 3 bases from V and 6 bases from J, with 5 bases in between. CDR1 and CDR2 from the germline V gene are SGHTA and FQGNSA. CDR3 length equals 11 residues. The CDR3 here is CASSFFQTQYF. The CDR3 nucleotides read TGTGCCAGCAGCTTCTTCCAGACCCAGTACTTC. Together with reference TRBV7-2 and TRBJ2-5, the CDR3 gives the full variable domain: GAGVSQSPSNKVTEKGKDVELRCDPISGHTALYWYRQSLGQGLEFLIYFQGNSAPDKSGLPSDRFSAERTGGSVSTLTIQRTQQEDSAVYLCASSFFQTQYFGPGTRLLVL.

This clonotype was counted many times. This chain connects TRBV7-8 to TRBJ2-7; maybe TRBD2 (6 bases). The CDR3 runs to 11 residues. Per the germline V gene, CDR1 is SGHVS and CDR2 is FQNEAQ. V was shortened by 2 bases and J by 7 bases, with 6 bases between the two germline ends. In DNA, the CDR3 is TGTGCCAGCAGCTTACGGGAGGAGCAGTACTTC. Protein: CASSLREEQYF. Full variable domain (rest looked up from reference TRBV7-8 and TRBJ2-7): GAGVSQSPRYKVAKRGQDVALRCDPISGHVSLFWYQQALGQGPEFLTYFQNEAQLDKSGLPSDRFFAERPEGSVSTLKIQRTQQEDSAVYLCASSLREEQYFGPGTRLTVT.

This clonotype was found many times. The chain combines TRBV15 with TRBJ2-1; D might be TRBD2 (6 bases). Germline lookup yields CDR1 LNHNV and CDR2 YYDKDF (reference sequence). The CDR3 runs to 15 residues. The ends were cut back, 1 base at V and 4 bases at J, with 11 bases in the middle. For the CDR3, the DNA is TGTGCCACCAGCAGAGGACTAGGAGAATACAATGAGCAGTTCTTC. This encodes CATSRGLGEYNEQFF.

This clonotype was observed a few times. This could be a read error, since a much larger clone is one nucleotide away. The rearrangement links TRBV6-1 to TRBJ2-1, with 9 nucleotides matching TRBD1. Germline lookup yields CDR1 MNHNS and CDR2 SASEGT. This CDR3 comprises 15 residues. J was trimmed by 6 bases and V by 6 bases; bases with no gene match: 9. The CDR3 bases are TGTGCCAGCAGCCCCGGGACAGGGTTTTCCAATGAGCAGTTCTTC. This translates into CASSPGTGFSNEQFF.

This clonotype was seen repeatedly, ten times or more. V and J are TRBV28 and TRBJ2-7; tentative D call: TRBD1 (5 bases). This CDR3 contains 14 residues. The germline V and J ends were trimmed by 1 base and 3 bases, with 10 bases remaining between them. Germline CDR1 and CDR2: MDHEN and SYDVKM. The CDR3 coding sequence is TGTGCCAGCAGTTTATCATACAGGAACTACGAGCAGTACTTC. It encodes CASSLSYRNYEQYF. The full variable domain, in which reference TRBV28 and TRBJ2-7 provide the parts outside the CDR3, is DVKVTQSSRYLVKRTGEKVFLECVQDMDHENMFWYRQDPGLGLRLIYFSYDVKMKEKGDIPEGYSVSREKKERFSLILESASTNQTSMYLCASSLSYRNYEQYFGPGTRLTVT.

This clonotype was found many times. The J gene is TRBJ1-3, the V gene TRBV30; D call uncertain. The CDR3 covers 16 residues. Per the germline V gene, CDR1 is GTSNPN and CDR2 is SVGIG (reference sequence). V lost 2 bases, J lost 4 bases, and 18 bases lay in between. The CDR3 DNA follows: TGTGCCTGGAGTACCTCCAGGCTTCTACGAGGAAACACCATATATTTT. Protein: CAWSTSRLLRGNTIYF.

The CDR3, as DNA: TGTGCCAGCAGCATTCGTATGAACACTGAAGCTTTCTTT. This encodes CASSIRMNTEAFF. The chain has TRBV7-2 and TRBJ1-1; D is unclear. Germline CDR1 and CDR2: SGHTA and FQGNSA. CDR3 size: 13 residues. Trimming took off 5 bases at V and 0 bases at J, with 7 bases between the two ends.

In this sample, this clonotype turned up many times. V usage is TRBV19 and J usage is TRBJ1-2, with 7 bases aligning to TRBD1. The CDR3 spans 16 residues. After removal of 10 bases from V and 4 bases from J, the junction contained 18 bases not matched to a gene. Germline-derived CDR1 and CDR2 are LNHDA and SQIVND (reference sequence). CDR3 DNA sequence: TGTGCCACCCAACACCCTTACACAGGGGTGGCCTATGGCTACACCTTC. Its protein is CATQHPYTGVAYGYTF.

This clonotype was seen ten or more times. V is TRBV3-1 and J is TRBJ2-7; the match to TRBD1 covers 7 bases. CDR1 and CDR2 (germline): LGHDT, YNNKEL (reference sequence). The V segment lost 6 bases and the J segment 6 bases; nucleotides outside the gene matches: 5. The length of the CDR3 is 12 residues. The CDR3 loop is CASRLYRGEQYF. The CDR3 DNA is TGTGCCAGCAGGCTCTACAGGGGCGAGCAGTACTTC.

The genes are TRBV12-3 or TRBV12-4 and TRBJ1-2, with TRBD1 as a possible D gene (5 bases). Trimming removed 5 bases at V and 4 bases at J, with 14 bases between. The CDR3 runs to 14 residues. CDR3 DNA: TGTGCCAGCAGTCCGGTGGGGGGTGGCTATGGCTACACCTTC. The encoded protein is CASSPVGGGYGYTF.